This T cell receptor beta chain stems from a study of shared clonotypes between healthy human individuals (dated by TCRdb to the early 2020s). Background on the whole study: The cohort included three men and a couple of women between 18 and 49 years of age. Leukapheresis yielded between about 0.85 and 10 billion PBMCs per donor. To increase sequencing depth and limit assay-specific biases, different laboratories used diverse techniques to prepare libraries and sequence TCR repertoires. Blood TCR repertoires of four to six healthy adults were deeply sequenced to estimate repertoire size and the extent of clonotype sharing between individuals.

Comments on this clone: It has no known antigen specificity. No base quality information exists; no much larger clone differs at one position.

Here is what the overall study found, with its caveats: Pairwise subsampling led to the expectation that sequencing depth would affect the degree of clonotype sharing among donors. Sampling was limited to blood, and TCR repertoires in tissue likely differ from TCR repertoires in blood. Because the study included a small number of donors, the genetic and exposure-history diversity represented was limited.

Donors were healthy HIV-negative adults with no recently reported acute infections or vaccinations. All donors were Caucasian adults living in Nashville, Tennessee, USA. For unsorted samples, about 85 million PBMCs were counted and genomic DNA was extracted with the QIAamp DNA Blood Mini kit. Blood was collected by leukapheresis, and PBMCs were isolated by Ficoll-Histopaque density gradient centrifugation and then cryopreserved in liquid nitrogen vapor phase. Using the deep immunoSEQ assay, multiplex PCR amplified TCR CDR3 regions from genomic DNA. For each cell subset, the extracted genomic DNA was distributed evenly across all wells of several immunoSEQ 96-well plates, and each plate served as one replicate. For unsorted PBMC, approximately 290 ng genomic DNA, equal to approximately 30,000 T cell genomes, was loaded into each replicate PCR. Ten immunoSEQ deep assay plates were used to sequence unsorted PBMC genomic DNA. Purified libraries were quantified with a Qubit 3.0 fluorometer, sized on a Bioanalyzer 2100, and re-quantified with the KAPA Library Quantification kit. A separate single-read 150-cycle Illumina NextSeq 550 flow cell was used to sequence each immunoSEQ 96-well plate. Concerning the study's data processing: Because only junctional sequences without quality scores were contained in the immunoSEQ output, filtering matching that applied to full-length reads could not be performed. To assign V/J genes and CDR3, sequences were annotated using PyIR, a Python wrapper for IgBLAST v1.9, with IMGT germline references. Reads with weak V/J assignments (E-value above 1e-6), missing CDR3, stop codons, out-of-frame junctions, or ambiguous translated residues were removed. V3J clonotypes were defined as sequences sharing an identical inferred V gene, J gene, and CDR3 amino acid sequence. Percentage overlap between repertoires was computed as shared unique clonotypes divided by the size of the smaller repertoire. RTK rarefaction, the Chao1 estimator, and Recon v2.1 estimates of unobserved clonotypes were used to assess repertoire richness. TCRdb took over this immuneACCESS table, retaining in-frame rearrangements with V and J assigned. Such tables are incomplete; in checked studies, under half of the missing clones stem from an unresolved V gene, and the remainder is unexplained. That table supplies the V and J calls and clone size; D and trimming were determined from the DNA. The sample table holds hundreds of thousands of clones, of which around 77% were seen once. The ten largest clones take up about 12% of the sample.

Sequencing input: PBMCs. This clonotype was obtained from a woman aged 40 to 50 in good health. Some clones in this sample may be carry-over from other donors' samples.

In nucleotide form, the sequence is TGTGCCAGCAGTTTAATGTCGTGGAACACTGAAGCTTTCTTT. The resulting protein is CASSLMSWNTEAFF. This chain joins TRBV27 to TRBJ1-1, with the D gene uncertain. V is pared back by 2 bases and J by 1 base, with 8 bases lying between the germline termini. The germline V gene (reference sequence) sets CDR1 to MNHEY and CDR2 to SMNVEV. Measured from the cysteine to the phenylalanine, the CDR3 is 14 residues long. Only the CDR3 part of the read is kept: 42 bases, read in frame from the first base.